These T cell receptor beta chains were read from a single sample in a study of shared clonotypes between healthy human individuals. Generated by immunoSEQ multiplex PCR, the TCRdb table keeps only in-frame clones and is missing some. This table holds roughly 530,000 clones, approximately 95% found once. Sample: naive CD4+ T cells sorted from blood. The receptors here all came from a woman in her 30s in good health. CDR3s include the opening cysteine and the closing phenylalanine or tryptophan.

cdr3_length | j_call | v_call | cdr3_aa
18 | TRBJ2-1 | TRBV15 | CATSRGANRGFSYNEQFF
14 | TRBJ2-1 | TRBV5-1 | CASSGRRGSNEQFF
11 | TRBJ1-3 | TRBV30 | CAWSAGNTIYF
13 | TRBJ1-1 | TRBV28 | CASNKGPGTEAFF
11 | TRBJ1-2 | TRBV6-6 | CASSYGFGYTF
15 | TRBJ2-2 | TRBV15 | CATSRDSTSGGELFF
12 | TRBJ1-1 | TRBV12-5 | CASEKAHTEAFF
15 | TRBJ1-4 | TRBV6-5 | CASSYSPATNEKLFF
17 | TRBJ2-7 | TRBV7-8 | CASSPEGGSDKPYEQYF
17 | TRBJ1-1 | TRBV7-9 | CASSSYRGSRGNTEAFF
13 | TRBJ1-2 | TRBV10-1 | CASSPRTGNGYTF
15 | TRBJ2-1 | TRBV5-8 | CASSFTGTADNEQFF
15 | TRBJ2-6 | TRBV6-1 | CASSEVRAGANVLTF
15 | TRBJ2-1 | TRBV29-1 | CSVEDLAGVLNEQFF
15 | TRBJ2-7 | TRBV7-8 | CASSLVSDSLAKQYF
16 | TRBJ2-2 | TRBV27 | CASSLSPGVNTGELFF
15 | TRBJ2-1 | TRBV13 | CASSLFLTDSNEQFF
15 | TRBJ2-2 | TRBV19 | CASSKDRPNTGELFF
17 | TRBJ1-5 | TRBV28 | CASSLQGDPYSNQPQHF
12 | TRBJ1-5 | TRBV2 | CASKGDSQPQHF
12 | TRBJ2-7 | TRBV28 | CASLGGNYEQYF
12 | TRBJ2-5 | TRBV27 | CASSRGEETQYF
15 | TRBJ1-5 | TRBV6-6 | CASSYSGPNNQPQHF
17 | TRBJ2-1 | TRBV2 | CASSDPGLAGGKGEQFF
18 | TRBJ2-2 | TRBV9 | CASSVAVRDSLNTGELFF
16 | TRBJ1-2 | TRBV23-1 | CASSQPRPTGNYGYTF
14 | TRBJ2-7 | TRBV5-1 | CASSLTGASYEQYF
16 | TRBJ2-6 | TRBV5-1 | CASSLFSTPGANVLTF
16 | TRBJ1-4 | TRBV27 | CASSPLRGLTNEKLFF
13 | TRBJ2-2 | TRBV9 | CASSPGRAGELFF
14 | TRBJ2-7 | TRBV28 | CASSSAGTPYEQYF
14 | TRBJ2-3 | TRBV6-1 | CASSEGQGADTQYF
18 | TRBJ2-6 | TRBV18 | CASSRLMTLQSRANVLTF
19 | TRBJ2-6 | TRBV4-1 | CASSPEWTGTNSGANVLTF
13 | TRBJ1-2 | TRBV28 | CASSPTGEGGGPF
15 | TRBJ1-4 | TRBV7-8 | CASSNRVATNEKLFF
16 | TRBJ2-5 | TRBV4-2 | CASSQGVAGERETQYF
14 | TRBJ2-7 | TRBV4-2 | CASSQTGQDYEQYF